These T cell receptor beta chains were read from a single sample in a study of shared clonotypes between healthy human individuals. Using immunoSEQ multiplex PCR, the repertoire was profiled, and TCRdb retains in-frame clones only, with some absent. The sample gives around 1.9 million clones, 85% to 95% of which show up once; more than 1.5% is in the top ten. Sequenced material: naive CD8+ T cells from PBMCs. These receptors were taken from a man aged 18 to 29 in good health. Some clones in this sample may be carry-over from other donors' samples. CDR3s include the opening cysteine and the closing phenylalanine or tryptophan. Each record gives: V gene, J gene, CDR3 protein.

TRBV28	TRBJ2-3	CASSSGTSGYTDTQYF
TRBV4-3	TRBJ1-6	CASSQRVDHSPLHF
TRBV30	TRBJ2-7	CAWSENGNLYEQYF
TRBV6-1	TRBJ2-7	CASSEQRGQAYEQYF
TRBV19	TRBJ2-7	CASSIASGRGEQYF
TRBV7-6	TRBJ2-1	CASSPGLAGVSYNEQFF
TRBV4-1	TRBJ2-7	CASSQAVGSGTYEQYF
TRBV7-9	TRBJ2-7	CASSLVGQYSYEQYF
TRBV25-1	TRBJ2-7	CASSGVSSYEQYF
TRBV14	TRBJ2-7	CASSLDYNYEQYF
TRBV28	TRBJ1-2	CASSFRGPRGGYTF
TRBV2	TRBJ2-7	CASREDRAYYEQYF
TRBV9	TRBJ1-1	CASRGTGTEAFF
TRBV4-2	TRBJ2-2	CASSPFFSNVGNTGELFF
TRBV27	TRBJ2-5	CARDRGQETQYF
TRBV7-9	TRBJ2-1	CASSSWREVDEQFF
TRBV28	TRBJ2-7	CASRDGYEQYF
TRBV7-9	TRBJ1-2	CASSQPNNQGDGYTF
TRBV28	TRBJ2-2	CGAQGQGETGELFF
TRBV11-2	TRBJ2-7	CASSTAIDSPYEQYF
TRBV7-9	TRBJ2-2	CASSAQGSNTGELFF
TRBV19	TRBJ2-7	CASSQFHEAYEQYF
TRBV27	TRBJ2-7	CASSLLGGRGSYEQYF
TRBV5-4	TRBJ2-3	CASSSRLAGGAADTQYF
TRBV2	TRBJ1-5	CASSGGTEYSNQPQHF
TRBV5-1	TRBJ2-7	CASSLNRGTNGEGAPEQYF
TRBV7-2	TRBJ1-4	CASSLVGATNEKLFF
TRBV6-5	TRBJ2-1	CASAHPPGGDGEQFF
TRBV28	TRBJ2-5	CASSLVAAAQETQYF
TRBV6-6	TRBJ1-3	CASRDLHSGNTIYF
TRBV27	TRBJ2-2	CASSLRVGTGIGGELFF
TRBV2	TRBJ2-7	CANLPRDRYHEQYF
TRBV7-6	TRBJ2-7	CASSVGGIGNEQYF
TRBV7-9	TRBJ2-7	CASSLVSAGLHEQYF